Presented here are 32 T cell receptor beta chains from one specimen sequenced in a study of OX40 agonist ivuxolimab in advanced cancers. Some clones are missing from TCRdb's copy, which holds only in-frame ones; the method was immunoSEQ multiplex PCR. The repertoire holds under 70,000 clones, with about nine tenths as singletons. This material consisted of CD4+ or CD8+ T cells sorted from blood, taken in a trial of the OX40 agonist ivuxolimab. The receptor set was obtained from an adult with an advanced solid tumor such as melanoma, head and neck, liver or kidney cancer.

J is TRBJ2-3 and V is TRBV18; 9 nucleotides match TRBD2. Trimming at V came to 2 bases and at J to 6 bases, leaving 3 bases not matched to a gene. The CDR3 is 14 amino acids. CDR1 and CDR2 from the germline V gene are KGHSH and LQKENI. The CDR3: CASSPVAGEDTQYF. The CDR3 nucleotides read TGTGCCAGCTCACCAGTAGCGGGGGAGGATACGCAGTATTTT. The full variable domain, with the rest looked up from reference TRBV18 and TRBJ2-3, is NAGVMQNPRHLVRRRGQEARLRCSPMKGHSHVYWYRQLPEEGLKFMVYLQKENIIDESGMPKERFSAEFPKEGPSILRIQQVVRGDSAAYFCASSPVAGEDTQYFGPGTRLTVL.

This clone occurred once. The gene calls are TRBV5-1 and TRBJ1-2, with D possibly matching TRBD1 (6 bases). Trimming stripped 0 bases from V and 8 bases from J, with 11 bases between. The CDR3 loop spans 13 amino acids. CDR1 is SGHRS and CDR2 is YFSETQ in the germline V gene. The CDR3 DNA follows: TGCGCCAGCAGCTTGGAGCGGGGGCACGGCTACACCTTC. As protein: CASSLERGHGYTF.

CDR3 DNA sequence: TGTGCCAGCAGCCCAGGACAGGGGATTGCCGGGGAGCTGTTTTTT. Its translation is CASSPGQGIAGELFF. The V call is TRBV7-9, the J call TRBJ2-2; 9 positions agree with TRBD1. Germline CDR1 and CDR2: SEHNR and FQNEAQ (reference sequence). The CDR3 has 15 amino acids. Trimming at V came to 5 bases and at J to 6 bases, leaving 7 bases not matched to a gene.

The chain recombines TRBV4-1 with TRBJ1-2; 9 bases agree with TRBD1. The CDR3 covers 18 residues. V gave up 3 bases and J gave up 3 bases; unmatched junction bases: 14. The germline gives CDR1 MGHRA, CDR2 YSYEKL. The CDR3 sequence is CASSHQTGGGGGYYGYTF. The DNA of the CDR3 is TGCGCCAGCAGCCACCAGACAGGGGGTGGAGGTGGATACTATGGCTACACCTTC.

This chain links TRBV5-1 with TRBJ1-4, with D unresolved. CDR1 and CDR2 (germline): SGHRS, YFSETQ. There are 13 residues in the CDR3. Trimming removed 5 bases at V and 2 bases at J, with 7 bases between. CDR3 DNA sequence: TGCGCCAGCAGTACAGATACTAATGAAAAACTGTTTTTT. Translated: CASSTDTNEKLFF. The full variable domain, completed using reference TRBV5-1 and TRBJ1-4, is KAGVTQTPRYLIKTRGQQVTLSCSPISGHRSVSWYQQTPGQGLQFLFEYFSETQRNKGNFPGRFSGRQFSNSRSEMNVSTLELGDSALYLCASSTDTNEKLFFGSGTQLSVL.

This clone turned up a few times. The chain employs TRBV28 and TRBJ1-3; no clear D gene. The V gene's germline CDR1 is MDHEN and CDR2 SYDVKM. This CDR3 region has 15 residues. Deletions cut 7 bases from V and 2 bases from J, with 15 bases between. As DNA, the CDR3 is TGTGCCAGCACCCGAGCCCGGACTGCTGGAAACACCATATATTTT. Translated: CASTRARTAGNTIYF.

The CDR3: CASALPIRSSEAFF. In DNA form, the CDR3 reads TGTGCTAGTGCCCTCCCGATCAGGAGTTCTGAAGCTTTCTTT. The chain employs TRBV12-5 and TRBJ1-1, with unresolved D. Trimming took off 7 bases at V and 6 bases at J, with 18 bases between the two ends. The CDR3 sequence is 14 residues long. Germline-derived CDR1 and CDR2 are LGHNT and FRNRAP.

The chain has TRBV7-3 and TRBJ2-5, with 15 positions matching TRBD2. CDR3 length: 16 residues. With V trimmed by 5 bases and J by 8 bases, 9 bases remained unmatched. CDR1 SGHTA and CDR2 FQGTGA come from the germline V gene. CDR3 DNA: TGTGCCAGCAGCCCGGGACTAGCGGGGGGCCCAGGAACCCAGTACTTC. This gives the protein CASSPGLAGGPGTQYF.

The V call is TRBV5-6, the J call TRBJ1-1; maybe TRBD1 (5 bases). The CDR3 is made up of 14 amino acids. The V end lost 2 bases, the J end lost 2 bases, and 10 bases lay between the germline ends. Germline values: CDR1 SGHDT, CDR2 YYEEEE. Here the CDR3 DNA reads TGTGCCAGCAGCTTCCAAGGGACTAACACTGAAGCTTTCTTT. Protein: CASSFQGTNTEAFF.

V gene TRBV2 combines with J gene TRBJ1-2, with D uncertain. The CDR3 runs 14 residues. V shed 11 bases and J shed 0 bases, with 16 bases lying between them. Germline values: CDR1 SNHLY, CDR2 FYNNEI. CDR3 sequence: CAGVRTVSNYGYTF. The DNA of the CDR3 is TGTGCCGGAGTTAGGACCGTTTCTAACTATGGCTACACCTTC. The variable domain in full, with the rest retrieved from reference TRBV2 and TRBJ1-2, is EPEVTQTPSHQVTQMGQEVILRCVPISNHLYFYWYRQILGQKVEFLVSFYNNEISEKSEIFDDQFSVERPDGSNFTLKIRSTKLEDSAMYFCAGVRTVSNYGYTFGSGTRLTVV.

The genes are TRBV9 and TRBJ1-3, with 8 bases fitting TRBD1. This CDR3 is built from 17 residues. Trimming cost V 0 bases and J 0 bases; bases outside gene matches: 5. From germline, CDR1 is SGDLS and CDR2 YYNGEE. The CDR3 is CASSVGWTGYSGNTIYF. In DNA form, the CDR3 reads TGTGCCAGCAGCGTAGGGTGGACAGGGTACTCTGGAAACACCATATATTTT.

The CDR3 sequence is CASSFRAGELDNEQFF. As DNA, the CDR3 is TGTGCCAGCAGCTTCAGGGCAGGGGAGTTGGACAATGAGCAGTTCTTC. The chain joins TRBV7-9 to TRBJ2-1; a possible D gene is TRBD1 (6 bases). The germline V and J ends were trimmed by 3 bases and 5 bases, with 17 bases remaining between them. Germline CDR1 reads SEHNR; CDR2 reads FQNEAQ (reference sequence). The CDR3 consists of 16 residues.

This clone occurred once. V gene TRBV5-4 combines with J gene TRBJ2-7; D is unresolved. The CDR3 covers 14 residues. Germline CDR1 is SGHNT and CDR2 is YYREEE (reference sequence). V shed 1 base and J shed 0 bases, with 8 bases lying between them. The CDR3 bases are TGTGCCAGCAGCTTGACGGTAAGCTCCTACGAGCAGTACTTC. It encodes CASSLTVSSYEQYF.

Comment on this clone: At one end the junction does not follow the germline gene, possibly because of a read error. The chain uses TRBV6-5 and TRBJ1-1; a weak D match, TRBD1 (6 bases). CDR3 length: 13 amino acids. Per the germline V gene, CDR1 is MNHEY and CDR2 is SVGAGI. The CDR3 nucleotides are TGTGCCAGCAGCAGACAGGCGAACACTGAAGCGCTCTTT. Translating it yields CASSRQANTEALF.

This chain links TRBV5-4 with TRBJ1-1; D is unresolved. The CDR3 is made up of 13 amino acids. Germline CDR1 SGHNT, CDR2 YYREEE (reference sequence). V shed 4 bases and J shed 0 bases, with 7 bases lying between them. CDR3 region: CASSGNMNTEAFF. As DNA, the CDR3 is TGTGCCAGCAGCGGAAACATGAACACTGAAGCTTTCTTT.

The chain employs TRBV6-6 and TRBJ1-5; D is undetermined. This CDR3 spans 16 amino acids. The germline V and J ends were trimmed by 5 bases and 2 bases, with 16 bases remaining between them. The germline V gene has CDR1 MNHNY and CDR2 SVGAGI (reference sequence). The CDR3 DNA sequence: TGTGCCAGCAGTGGCCAGACTCGGCAGGGCAATCAGCCCCAGCATTTT. This codes for CASSGQTRQGNQPQHF.

The V call is TRBV9, the J call TRBJ1-2, with D uncertain. The germline V and J ends were trimmed by 4 bases and 9 bases, with 19 bases remaining between them. Germline CDR1 reads SGDLS; CDR2 reads YYNGEE. The CDR3 has 14 amino acids. The CDR3 here is CASSPQRAPRSYTF. The CDR3 nucleotides are TGTGCCAGCAGCCCACAGCGGGCCCCGCGGAGCTACACCTTC.

The chain couples TRBV5-1 to TRBJ2-3, with D hard to call. Trimming cost V 3 bases and J 1 base, with 9 bases left between them. The CDR3 loop spans 14 amino acids. Germline lookup yields CDR1 SGHRS and CDR2 YFSETQ. The DNA of the CDR3 is TGCGCCAGCAGCTCGGGCTTTGGCACAGATACGCAGTATTTT. This sequence encodes CASSSGFGTDTQYF.

The gene calls are TRBV5-1 and TRBJ2-3; D is tentatively TRBD1 or TRBD2 (6 bases each). CDR3 length: 16 amino acids. Deletions cut 2 bases from V and 4 bases from J, with 17 bases between. The V gene's germline CDR1 is SGHRS and CDR2 YFSETQ. The CDR3 coding sequence is TGCGCCAGCAGCTTCATGGGTAGGGGGGCGGCAGATACGCAGTATTTT. Protein: CASSFMGRGAADTQYF.

J is TRBJ2-3 and V is TRBV19; D may correspond to TRBD1 or TRBD2 (5 bases each). The CDR3 has 16 amino acids. CDR1 and CDR2 from the germline V gene are LNHDA and SQIVND (reference sequence). Trimming took 3 bases from V and 3 from J, leaving 16 bases between them. The CDR3 reads CASSIGAESFTDTQYF. CDR3 sequence (DNA): TGTGCCAGTAGTATCGGGGCAGAATCATTTACAGATACGCAGTATTTT. Based on the CDR3 plus reference TRBV19 and TRBJ2-3, the full variable domain is DGGITQSPKYLFRKEGQNVTLSCEQNLNHDAMYWYRQDPGQGLRLIYYSQIVNDFQKGDIAEGYSVSREKKESFPLTVTSAQKNPTAFYLCASSIGAESFTDTQYFGPGTRLTVL.

The rearrangement joins TRBV7-2 to TRBJ2-1, with TRBD1 as a possible D gene (6 bases). CDR1 and CDR2 (germline): SGHTA, FQGNSA. CDR3 size: 16 residues. V was shortened by 6 bases and J by 11 bases, with 26 bases between the two germline ends. In DNA, the CDR3 is TGTGCCAGCAGTCTTGGCTGGACAGCTCTAGGGGCTAAGCAGTTCTTC. Its protein product is CASSLGWTALGAKQFF.

This chain joins TRBV5-1 and TRBJ1-4; TRBD1 might be the D (6 bases). This CDR3 region has 14 residues. The V gene lost 7 bases and the J gene lost 3 bases, with 13 bases spanning the gap. CDR1 and CDR2 (germline): SGHRS, YFSETQ. CDR3 in DNA: TGCGCCAGCGGGGGCGGTTTTGCTAATGAAAAACTGTTTTTT. Its protein product is CASGGGFANEKLFF. The full variable domain, completed using reference TRBV5-1 and TRBJ1-4, is KAGVTQTPRYLIKTRGQQVTLSCSPISGHRSVSWYQQTPGQGLQFLFEYFSETQRNKGNFPGRFSGRQFSNSRSEMNVSTLELGDSALYLCASGGGFANEKLFFGSGTQLSVL.

This clone was detected once. This sequence joins TRBV5-1 and TRBJ2-1, with 7 nucleotides matching TRBD2. J gave up 5 bases and V 5 bases, and 16 bases lay outside the gene matches. This CDR3 spans 17 amino acids. Germline V gives CDR1 SGHRS, CDR2 YFSETQ. The CDR3 sequence: CASRGALPAGFNNEQFF. The DNA of the CDR3 is TGCGCCAGCAGAGGGGCGCTTCCAGCGGGGTTTAACAATGAGCAGTTCTTC.

This clone was counted once. The rearrangement joins TRBV7-2 to TRBJ1-5; the D is unclear. CDR1 is SGHTA and CDR2 is FQGNSA in the germline V gene. V lost 3 bases to trimming and J lost 0 bases, with 6 bases between them. This CDR3 has 14 amino acids. The CDR3 protein is CASSFFVSNQPQHF. The CDR3 region has the DNA TGTGCCAGCAGCTTCTTCGTTAGCAATCAGCCCCAGCATTTT.

This clone was recorded only once. This chain links TRBV5-1 with TRBJ2-7; 9 positions agree with TRBD1. Germline CDR1 SGHRS, CDR2 YFSETQ. The CDR3 loop spans 16 amino acids. V was pared by 4 bases and J by 5 bases, with 13 bases of the junction left unmatched. Here the CDR3 reads CASSAEAGTGINEQYF. CDR3 bases: TGCGCCAGCAGCGCGGAGGCCGGGACAGGGATAAACGAGCAGTACTTC.

This clone has only one observation. The rearrangement joins TRBV5-4 to TRBJ1-1; TRBD1 is a possible D gene (5 bases). The CDR3 sequence is 14 residues long. The V gene lost 0 bases and the J gene lost 6 bases, with 12 bases spanning the gap. Germline V gene lookup returns CDR1 SGHNT and CDR2 YYREEE (reference sequence). CDR3 in DNA: TGTGCCAGCAGCTTGGGGGGCCTCGTAGCTGAAGCTTTCTTT. Translation gives CASSLGGLVAEAFF.

V and J are TRBV9 and TRBJ1-1; D possibly corresponds to TRBD1 (5 bases). V gave up 3 bases and J gave up 4 bases, with 16 bases separating them. This CDR3 has 15 residues. Germline assignment: CDR1 SGDLS and CDR2 YYNGEE. This CDR3 reads CASSADVGRGTEAFF. The CDR3 DNA reads as TGTGCCAGCAGCGCCGACGTTGGGAGGGGCACTGAAGCTTTCTTT.

This chain uses TRBV2 with TRBJ2-7; 7 nucleotides match TRBD2. V lost 8 bases and J lost 4; bases outside the gene matches: 8. CDR3 size: 13 residues. Germline values: CDR1 SNHLY, CDR2 FYNNEI. CDR3 in amino acids: CASHDTSEYEQYF. CDR3 nucleotide sequence: TGTGCCAGCCATGATACTAGCGAGTACGAGCAGTACTTC.

The chain is built from TRBV5-4 and TRBJ1-1, with a possible D match to TRBD1 (6 bases). Germline values: CDR1 SGHNT, CDR2 YYREEE (reference sequence). This CDR3 has 15 amino acids. V shed 4 bases and J shed 0 bases, with 13 bases lying between them. CDR3 sequence (DNA): TGTGCCAGCAGCGGGGGGGACACCATGAACACTGAAGCTTTCTTT. It translates to CASSGGDTMNTEAFF.

V and J are TRBV5-6 and TRBJ1-5; D remains ambiguous. Trimming removed 3 bases at V and 0 bases at J, with 4 bases between. This CDR3 comprises 13 residues. Germline CDR1 SGHDT, CDR2 YYEEEE. The CDR3: CASSWGSNQPQHF. The CDR3 DNA reads as TGTGCCAGCAGCTGGGGTAGCAATCAGCCCCAGCATTTT. Variable domain in full (rest from reference TRBV5-6 and TRBJ1-5): DAGVTQSPTHLIKTRGQQVTLRCSPKSGHDTVSWYQQALGQGPQFIFQYYEEEERQRGNFPDRFSGHQFPNYSSELNVNALLLGDSALYLCASSWGSNQPQHFGDGTRLSIL.

The chain's CDR3 is CASRRTGDSNYGYTF. The CDR3 DNA sequence: TGCGCCAGCAGGCGGACAGGGGATTCTAACTATGGCTACACCTTC. The genes are TRBV5-1 and TRBJ1-2; 9 positions agree with TRBD1. The germline gives CDR1 SGHRS, CDR2 YFSETQ. The CDR3 is 15 amino acids. V was clipped by 5 bases and J by 0 bases; unmatched bases: 5.

V gene TRBV6-6 combines with J gene TRBJ1-1; 8 bases match TRBD1. The CDR3 loop spans 13 amino acids. The V segment lost 6 bases and the J segment 5 bases; nucleotides outside the gene matches: 5. Germline V gene lookup returns CDR1 MNHNY and CDR2 SVGAGI (reference sequence). Written as DNA, the CDR3 is TGTGCCAGCAGACAGGGGGTGGGGACTGAAGCTTTCTTT. Translating it yields CASRQGVGTEAFF.